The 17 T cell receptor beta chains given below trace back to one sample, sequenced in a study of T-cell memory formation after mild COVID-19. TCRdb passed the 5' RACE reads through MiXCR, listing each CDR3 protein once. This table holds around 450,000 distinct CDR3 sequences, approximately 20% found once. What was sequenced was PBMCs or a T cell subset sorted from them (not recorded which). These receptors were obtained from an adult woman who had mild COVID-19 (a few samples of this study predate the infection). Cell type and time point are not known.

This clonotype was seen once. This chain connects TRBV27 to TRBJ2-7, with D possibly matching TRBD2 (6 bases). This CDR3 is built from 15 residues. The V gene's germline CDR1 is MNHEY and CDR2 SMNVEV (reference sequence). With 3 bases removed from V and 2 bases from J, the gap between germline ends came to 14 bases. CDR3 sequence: CASSFRQGGTYEQYF. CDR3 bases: TGTGCCAGCAGTTTTCGGCAGGGAGGAACCTACGAGCAGTACTTC.

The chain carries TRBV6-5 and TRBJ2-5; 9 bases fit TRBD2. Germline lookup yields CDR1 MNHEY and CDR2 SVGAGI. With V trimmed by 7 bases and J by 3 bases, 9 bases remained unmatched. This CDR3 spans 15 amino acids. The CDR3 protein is CASKMVAGAKETQYF. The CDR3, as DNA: TGTGCCAGCAAAATGGTAGCGGGAGCCAAAGAGACCCAGTACTTC.

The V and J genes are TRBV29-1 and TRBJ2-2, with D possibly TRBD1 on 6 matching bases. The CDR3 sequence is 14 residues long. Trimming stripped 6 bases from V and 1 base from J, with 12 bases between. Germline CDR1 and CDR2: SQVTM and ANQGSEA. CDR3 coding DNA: TGCAGCGTGCAACCACAGGGGAACACCGGGGAGCTGTTTTTT. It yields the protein CSVQPQGNTGELFF.

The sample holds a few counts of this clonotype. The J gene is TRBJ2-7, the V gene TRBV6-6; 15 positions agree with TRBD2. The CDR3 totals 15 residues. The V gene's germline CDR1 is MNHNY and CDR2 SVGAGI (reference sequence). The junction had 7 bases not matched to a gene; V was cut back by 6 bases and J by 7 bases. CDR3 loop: CASRQGLAGGVEQYF. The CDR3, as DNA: TGTGCCAGCAGACAGGGACTAGCGGGAGGAGTAGAGCAGTACTTC.

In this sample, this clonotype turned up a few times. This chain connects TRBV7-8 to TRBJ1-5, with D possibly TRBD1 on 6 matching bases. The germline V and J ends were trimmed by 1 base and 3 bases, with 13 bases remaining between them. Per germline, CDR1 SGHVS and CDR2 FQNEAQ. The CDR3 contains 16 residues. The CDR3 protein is CASSLVGQLNNQPQHF. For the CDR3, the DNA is TGTGCCAGCAGCTTAGTTGGACAGCTGAACAATCAGCCCCAGCATTTT. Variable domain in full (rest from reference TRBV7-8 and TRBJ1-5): GAGVSQSPRYKVAKRGQDVALRCDPISGHVSLFWYQQALGQGPEFLTYFQNEAQLDKSGLPSDRFFAERPEGSVSTLKIQRTQQEDSAVYLCASSLVGQLNNQPQHFGDGTRLSIL.

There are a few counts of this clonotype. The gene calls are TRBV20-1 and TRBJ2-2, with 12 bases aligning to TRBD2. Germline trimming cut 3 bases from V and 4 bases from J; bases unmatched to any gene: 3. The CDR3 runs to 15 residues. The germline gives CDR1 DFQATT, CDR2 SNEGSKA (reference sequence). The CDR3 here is CSASRTSGTTGELFF. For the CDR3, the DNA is TGCAGTGCTAGCCGGACTAGCGGGACCACCGGGGAGCTGTTTTTT.

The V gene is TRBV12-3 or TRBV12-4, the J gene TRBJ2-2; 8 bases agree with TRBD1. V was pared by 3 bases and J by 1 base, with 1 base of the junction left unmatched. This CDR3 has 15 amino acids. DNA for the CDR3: TGTGCCAGCAGTTTGGGACAGGAGAACACCGGGGAGCTGTTTTTT. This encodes CASSLGQENTGELFF.

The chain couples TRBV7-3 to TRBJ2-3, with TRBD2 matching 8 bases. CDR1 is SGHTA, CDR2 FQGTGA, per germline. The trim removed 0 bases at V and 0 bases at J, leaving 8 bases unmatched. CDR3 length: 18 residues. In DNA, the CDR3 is TGTGCCAGCAGCTTAACACTACGCGGGAGGTATAGCACAGATACGCAGTATTTT. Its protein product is CASSLTLRGRYSTDTQYF.

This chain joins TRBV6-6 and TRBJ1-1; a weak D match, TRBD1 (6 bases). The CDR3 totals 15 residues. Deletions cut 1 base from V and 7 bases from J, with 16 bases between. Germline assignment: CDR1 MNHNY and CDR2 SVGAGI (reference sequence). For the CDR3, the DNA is TGTGCCAGCAGTTACTTCCCACAGGGTTCGAGTGAAGCTTTCTTT. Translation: CASSYFPQGSSEAFF.

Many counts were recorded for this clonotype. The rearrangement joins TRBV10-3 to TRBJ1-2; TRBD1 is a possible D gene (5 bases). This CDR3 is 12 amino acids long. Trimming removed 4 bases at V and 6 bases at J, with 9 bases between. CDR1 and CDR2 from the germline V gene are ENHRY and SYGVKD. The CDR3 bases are TGTGCCATCAGTGGCAGGGATCATGGCTACACCTTC. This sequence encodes CAISGRDHGYTF.

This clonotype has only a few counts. As DNA, the CDR3 is TGTGCCAGCAGTTACTCCCCGGGCACTGAAGCTTTCTTT. Translated, it gives CASSYSPGTEAFF. V gene TRBV6-6 combines with J gene TRBJ1-1, with D unclear. The CDR3 consists of 13 residues. Per germline, CDR1 MNHNY and CDR2 SVGAGI (reference sequence). The germline V and J ends were trimmed by 0 bases and 4 bases, with 6 bases remaining between them.

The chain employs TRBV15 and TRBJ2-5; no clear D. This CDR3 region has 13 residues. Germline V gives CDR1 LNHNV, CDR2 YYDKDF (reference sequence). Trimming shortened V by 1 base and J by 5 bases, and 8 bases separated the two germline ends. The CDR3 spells CATSRVGSETQYF. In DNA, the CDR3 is TGTGCCACCAGCAGAGTGGGGTCGGAGACCCAGTACTTC.

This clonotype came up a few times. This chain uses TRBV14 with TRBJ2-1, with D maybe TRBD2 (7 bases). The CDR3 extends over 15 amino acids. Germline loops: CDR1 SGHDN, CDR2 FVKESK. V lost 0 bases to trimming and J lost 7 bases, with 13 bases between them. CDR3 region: CASSQERTRGNEQFF. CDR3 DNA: TGTGCCAGCAGCCAAGAGAGGACTAGGGGGAATGAGCAGTTCTTC.

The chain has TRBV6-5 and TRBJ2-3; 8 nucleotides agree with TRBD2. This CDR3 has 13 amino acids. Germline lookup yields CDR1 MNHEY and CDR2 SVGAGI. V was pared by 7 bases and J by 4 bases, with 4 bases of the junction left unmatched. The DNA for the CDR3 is TGTGCCAGCACGGGAGGGCGCTCAGATACGCAGTATTTT. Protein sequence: CASTGGRSDTQYF.

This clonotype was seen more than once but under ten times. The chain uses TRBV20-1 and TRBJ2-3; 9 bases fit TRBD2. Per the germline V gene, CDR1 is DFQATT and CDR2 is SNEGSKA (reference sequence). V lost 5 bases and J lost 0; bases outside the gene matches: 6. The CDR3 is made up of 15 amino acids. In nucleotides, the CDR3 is TGCAGTGCTCCCCGACTAGCGGAGAGCACAGATACGCAGTATTTT. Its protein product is CSAPRLAESTDTQYF.

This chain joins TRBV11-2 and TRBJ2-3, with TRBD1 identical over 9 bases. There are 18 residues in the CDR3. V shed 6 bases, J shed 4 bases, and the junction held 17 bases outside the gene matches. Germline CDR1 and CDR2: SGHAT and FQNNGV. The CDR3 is CASSPTPGGQGDSDTQYF. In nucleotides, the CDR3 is TGTGCCAGCAGTCCAACTCCGGGGGGACAGGGTGATTCAGATACGCAGTATTTT.

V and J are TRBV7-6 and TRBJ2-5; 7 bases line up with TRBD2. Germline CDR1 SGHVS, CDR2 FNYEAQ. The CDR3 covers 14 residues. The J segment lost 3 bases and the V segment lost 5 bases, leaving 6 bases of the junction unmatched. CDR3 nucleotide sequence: TGTGCCAGCAGCCAGACTAGCAGAGAAGAGACCCAGTACTTC. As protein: CASSQTSREETQYF.